This T cell receptor beta chain was recorded in a study of T-cell reconstitution after alpha-beta-depleted transplantation in children. Findings and limits, study-wide: Approximately two months post-transplant, alpha-beta T cells reportedly originated from several hundred expanded graft clones. One year post-transplant, T-cell counts and diversity were largely derived from T cells produced anew. In some patients, recipient T cells and intrathymic progenitors surviving conditioning explained high day-60 diversity.

This CDR3 contains 15 residues. The V end was cut by 7 bases, the J end by 5 bases, with 18 bases between. There are a few counts of this clonotype. As yet, its antigen is unknown. Preparing the TCRbeta library involved the use of unique molecular identifiers. Each CDR3 protein gets one entry after TCRdb re-called the PCR reads with MiXCR. Of 300,000 to 400,000 distinct CDR3 sequences detected, around 15% appear once; the ten largest clones hold about 41%. Sample: PBMCs, mostly from graft donor cells, taken 360 days after TCRalphabeta/CD19-depleted stem cell transplant. The rearrangement joins TRBV12-3 or TRBV12-4 to TRBJ2-1, with a weak D call TRBD2 (6 bases). This receptor was obtained from a male patient between 2 and 10 years old who had a stem cell transplant for acute lymphoblastic leukemia, so the T cells may come from the graft donor. CDR3 DNA: TGTGCCAGCACCTGGACGGGACTCCCGAACAATGAGCAGTTCTTC. The encoded protein is CASTWTGLPNNEQFF.